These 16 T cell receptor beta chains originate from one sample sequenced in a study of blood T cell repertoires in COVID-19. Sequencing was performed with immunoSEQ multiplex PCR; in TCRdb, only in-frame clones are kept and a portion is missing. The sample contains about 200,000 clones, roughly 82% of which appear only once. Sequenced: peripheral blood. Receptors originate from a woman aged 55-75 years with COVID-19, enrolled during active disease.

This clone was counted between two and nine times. CDR3 sequence: CSVANRQGATLGTEAFF. The CDR3 bases are TGCAGCGTTGCTAACCGACAGGGGGCGACTTTGGGGACTGAAGCTTTCTTT. The chain combines TRBV29-1 with TRBJ1-1; 10 nucleotides line up with TRBD1. Germline CDR1 reads SQVTM; CDR2 reads ANQGSEA. V gave up 4 bases and J gave up 5 bases; unmatched junction bases: 16. This CDR3 comprises 17 residues.

The CDR3 nucleotides are TGTGCCACCGCGGCCGGAATCTCCTACAATGAGCAGTTCTTC. Protein: CATAAGISYNEQFF. V gene TRBV24-1 combines with J gene TRBJ2-1; D not certain. This CDR3 spans 14 amino acids. The ends were cut back, 9 bases at V and 0 bases at J, with 11 bases in the middle. Germline CDR1 KGHDR, CDR2 SFDVKD.

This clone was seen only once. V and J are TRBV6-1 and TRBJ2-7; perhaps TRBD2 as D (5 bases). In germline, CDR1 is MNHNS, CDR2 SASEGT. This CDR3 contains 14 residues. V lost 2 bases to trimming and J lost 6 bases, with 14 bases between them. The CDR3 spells CASSERHAGGEQYV. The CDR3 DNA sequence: TGTGCCAGCAGTGAACGTCATGCGGGTGGCGAGCAGTACGTC.

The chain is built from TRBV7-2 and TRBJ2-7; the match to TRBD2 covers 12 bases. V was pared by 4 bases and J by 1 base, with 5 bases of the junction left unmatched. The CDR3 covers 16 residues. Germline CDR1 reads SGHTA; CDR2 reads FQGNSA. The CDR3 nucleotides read TGTGCCAGCAGCTCCGGACTAGCGGGAAGATCCTACGAGCAGTACTTC. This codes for CASSSGLAGRSYEQYF.

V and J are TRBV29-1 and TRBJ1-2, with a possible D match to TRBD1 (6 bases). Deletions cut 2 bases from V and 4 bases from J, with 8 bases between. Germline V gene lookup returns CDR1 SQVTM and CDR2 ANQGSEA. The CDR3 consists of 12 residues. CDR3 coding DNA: TGCAGCGTTGAAACAGGGAGCTATGGCTACACCTTC. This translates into CSVETGSYGYTF.

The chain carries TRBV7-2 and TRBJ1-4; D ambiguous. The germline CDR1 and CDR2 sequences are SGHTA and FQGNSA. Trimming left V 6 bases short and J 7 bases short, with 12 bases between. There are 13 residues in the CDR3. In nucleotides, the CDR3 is TGTGCCAGCAGTCTCGGACTGGGTGAAAAACTGTTTTTT. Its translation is CASSLGLGEKLFF.

The CDR3 loop is CASSPPLRTGELFF. CDR3 in DNA: TGTGCCAGCTCACCGCCCTTGCGGACCGGGGAGCTGTTTTTT. The V call is TRBV18, the J call TRBJ2-2; D gene ambiguous. V shed 3 bases and J shed 5 bases, with 10 bases lying between them. The CDR3 loop spans 14 amino acids. Germline assignment: CDR1 KGHSH and CDR2 LQKENI.

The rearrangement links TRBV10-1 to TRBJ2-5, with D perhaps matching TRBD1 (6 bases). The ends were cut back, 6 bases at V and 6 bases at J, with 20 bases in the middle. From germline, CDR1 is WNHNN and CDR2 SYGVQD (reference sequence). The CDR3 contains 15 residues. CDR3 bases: TGCGCCAGCAGCGAAGTTCGTGGGGGCGCGAAGACCCAGTACTTC. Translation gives CASSEVRGGAKTQYF.

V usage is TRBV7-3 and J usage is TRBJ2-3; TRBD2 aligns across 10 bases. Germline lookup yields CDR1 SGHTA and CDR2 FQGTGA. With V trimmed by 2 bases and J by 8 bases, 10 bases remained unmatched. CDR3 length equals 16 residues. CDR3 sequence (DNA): TGTGCCAGCAGCTTAGCCACTAGCGGGGTCCTGGGTACGCAGTATTTT. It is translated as CASSLATSGVLGTQYF.

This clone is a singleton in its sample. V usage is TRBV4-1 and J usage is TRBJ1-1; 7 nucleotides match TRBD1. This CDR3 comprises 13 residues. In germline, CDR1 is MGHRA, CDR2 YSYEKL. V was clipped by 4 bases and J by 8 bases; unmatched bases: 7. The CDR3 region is CASSRPGQREAFF. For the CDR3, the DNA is TGCGCCAGCAGCCGACCGGGACAGAGGGAAGCTTTCTTT.

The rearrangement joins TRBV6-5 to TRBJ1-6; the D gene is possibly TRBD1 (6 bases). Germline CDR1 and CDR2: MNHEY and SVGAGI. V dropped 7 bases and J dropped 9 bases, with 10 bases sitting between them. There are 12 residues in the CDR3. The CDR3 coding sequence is TGTGCCAGCAACTCCAGGGGTTCACCCCTCCACTTT. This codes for CASNSRGSPLHF.

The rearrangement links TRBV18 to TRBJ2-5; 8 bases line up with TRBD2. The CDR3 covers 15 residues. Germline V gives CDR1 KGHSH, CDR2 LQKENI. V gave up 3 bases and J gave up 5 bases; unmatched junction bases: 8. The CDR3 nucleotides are TGTGCCAGCTCACCCGTCCGGGAGGGACCTGAGACCCAGTACTTC. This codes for CASSPVREGPETQYF.

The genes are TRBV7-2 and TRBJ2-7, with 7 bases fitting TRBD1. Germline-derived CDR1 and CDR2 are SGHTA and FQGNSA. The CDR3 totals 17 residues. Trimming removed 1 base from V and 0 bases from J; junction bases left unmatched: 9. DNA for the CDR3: TGTGCCAGCAGCTTAGGGGTAGTCGGGACAGTCTCCTACGAGCAGTACTTC. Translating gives CASSLGVVGTVSYEQYF.

The chain's CDR3 is CASSLDAGGGYNEQFF. DNA of the CDR3: TGTGCCAGCAGCTTAGATGCGGGAGGGGGTTACAATGAGCAGTTCTTC. V usage is TRBV7-2 and J usage is TRBJ2-1; 9 bases agree with TRBD2. V lost 1 base and J lost 4; bases outside the gene matches: 5. The germline V gene encodes CDR1 SGHTA and CDR2 FQGNSA. The CDR3 contains 16 residues.

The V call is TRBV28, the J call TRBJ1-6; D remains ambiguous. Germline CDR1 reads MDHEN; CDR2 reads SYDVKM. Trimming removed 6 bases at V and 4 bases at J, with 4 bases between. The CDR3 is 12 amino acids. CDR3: CASRQYNSPLHF. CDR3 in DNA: TGTGCCAGCAGGCAGTATAATTCACCCCTCCACTTT. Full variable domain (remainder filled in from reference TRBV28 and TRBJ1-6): DVKVTQSSRYLVKRTGEKVFLECVQDMDHENMFWYRQDPGLGLRLIYFSYDVKMKEKGDIPEGYSVSREKKERFSLILESASTNQTSMYLCASRQYNSPLHFGNGTRLTVT.

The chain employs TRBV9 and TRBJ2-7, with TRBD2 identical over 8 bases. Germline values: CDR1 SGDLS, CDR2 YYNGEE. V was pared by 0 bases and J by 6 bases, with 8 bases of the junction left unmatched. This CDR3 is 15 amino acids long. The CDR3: CASSVGPAGVAEQYF. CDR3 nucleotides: TGTGCCAGCAGCGTAGGTCCAGCGGGAGTAGCCGAGCAGTACTTC.